These 19 T cell receptor beta chains were sequenced from one sample in a study of low-dose radiotherapy and immunotherapy resistance in tumors (dated by TCRdb to between 2021 and 2024). Sequencing used an Illumina HiSeq 2500. First-strand cDNA was synthesized with Superscript III and a set of TRAV- and TRBV-specific primers, covering both TCRalpha and TCRbeta chains. TCRs were amplified with Phusion for 20 to 25 PCR cycles, with a constant-region primer paired with the adapter attached to the V primers. TCRdb applied fastp at Q25 and MiXCR to the public reads, then kept only in-frame beta chains. Identical CDR3 protein sequences are pooled into one entry, listed with their most common genes and DNA. The sample table holds about 60,000 distinct CDR3 sequences, of which approximately 26% were seen once. Jointly, the top ten make up approximately 5.4% of the sample. Taken with the paper, the label for time point translates to: before trial treatment.

The specimen was PBMCs, collected before treatment. The receptors stem from a male donor with prostate cancer.

The rearrangement uses TRBV7-2 and TRBJ2-1; 7 nucleotides align to TRBD2. Germline assignment: CDR1 SGHTA and CDR2 FQGNSA. This CDR3 contains 16 residues. Unmatched junction bases numbered 13, after V lost 5 bases and J lost 6 bases. The CDR3 nucleotides are TGTGCCAGCAGCCCCTACGGGGGAGGGCCCAGCAATGAGCAGTTCTTC. As protein: CASSPYGGGPSNEQFF.

This chain uses TRBV7-2 with TRBJ1-5; perhaps TRBD1 as D (6 bases). Per the germline V gene, CDR1 is SGHTA and CDR2 is FQGNSA. V lost 0 bases, J lost 7 bases, and 19 bases lay in between. CDR3 size: 17 residues. CDR3 sequence: CASSLAKGTGFEQPQHF. The DNA for the CDR3 is TGTGCCAGCAGCTTAGCGAAAGGAACAGGGTTCGAGCAGCCCCAGCATTTT.

The J gene is TRBJ2-7, the V gene TRBV5-1, with 12 positions matching TRBD1. The V gene's germline CDR1 is SGHRS and CDR2 YFSETQ. The J segment lost 6 bases and the V segment lost 4 bases, leaving 8 bases of the junction unmatched. CDR3 length: 15 amino acids. The CDR3 sequence: CASSGTGQGAGEQYF. The CDR3 DNA reads TGCGCCAGCAGCGGGACGGGACAGGGGGCCGGCGAGCAGTACTTC.

J is TRBJ2-7 and V is TRBV28; 8 positions agree with TRBD2. CDR1 and CDR2 from the germline V gene are MDHEN and SYDVKM. The V segment lost 6 bases and the J segment 3 bases; nucleotides outside the gene matches: 4. The CDR3 consists of 13 residues. The CDR3 coding sequence is TGTGCCAGCAGGGCGGGGGGCCTCTACGAGCAGTACTTC. It translates to CASRAGGLYEQYF.

This clonotype has at least ten counts. The chain combines TRBV4-1 with TRBJ1-5, with a weak D call TRBD1 (5 bases). The CDR3 consists of 14 residues. The germline V and J ends were trimmed by 2 bases and 4 bases, with 9 bases remaining between them. Germline loops: CDR1 MGHRA, CDR2 YSYEKL. The CDR3 spells CASSQTDTNQPQHF. DNA for the CDR3: TGCGCCAGCAGCCAAACGGACACAAATCAGCCCCAGCATTTT.

V gene TRBV11-2 combines with J gene TRBJ2-4, with a tentative D call TRBD1 (6 bases). Germline V gives CDR1 SGHAT, CDR2 FQNNGV. V was shortened by 2 bases and J by 6 bases, with 14 bases between the two germline ends. The CDR3 is 15 residues long. The CDR3 DNA follows: TGTGCCAGCAGCTTAAGTCCTTACAGGGTAAACATTCAGTACTTC. This codes for CASSLSPYRVNIQYF. Full variable domain (missing parts from reference TRBV11-2 and TRBJ2-4): EAGVAQSPRYKIIEKRQSVAFWCNPISGHATLYWYQQILGQGPKLLIQFQNNGVVDDSQLPKDRFSAERLKGVDSTLKIQPAKLEDSAVYLCASSLSPYRVNIQYFGAGTRLSVL.

This chain links TRBV2 with TRBJ2-7, with TRBD1 identical over 9 bases. V was clipped by 4 bases and J by 4 bases; unmatched bases: 5. Germline CDR1 SNHLY, CDR2 FYNNEI. CDR3 length: 14 amino acids. CDR3 DNA: TGTGCCAGCAGTGCCGGGACAGGGTGGTACGAGCAGTACTTC. Translating it yields CASSAGTGWYEQYF.

This clonotype was seen at least ten times. The chain employs TRBV4-1 and TRBJ1-4, with D possibly TRBD1 on 6 matching bases. CDR3 length: 16 residues. The ends were cut back, 0 bases at V and 3 bases at J, with 11 bases in the middle. Germline CDR1 is MGHRA and CDR2 is YSYEKL. In nucleotides, the CDR3 is TGCGCCAGCAGCCAAGATATGGCAGGGGCTAATGAAAAACTGTTTTTT. Its translation is CASSQDMAGANEKLFF.

The chain combines TRBV7-9 with TRBJ1-5, with a weak D call TRBD1 (6 bases). The CDR3 runs 15 residues. V lost 3 bases and J lost 4, with 13 bases in between. CDR1 is SEHNR, CDR2 FQNEAQ, per germline (reference sequence). As DNA, the CDR3 is TGTGCCAGCAGCTTCCTTGGGCAGGGGAATCAGCCCCAGCATTTT. It specifies CASSFLGQGNQPQHF.

At least ten counts were recorded for this clonotype. The chain couples TRBV2 to TRBJ1-3; perhaps TRBD1 as D (6 bases). Germline CDR1 is SNHLY and CDR2 is FYNNEI. The CDR3 contains 15 residues. Trimming left V 5 bases short and J 1 base short, with 12 bases between. CDR3 residues: CASSTGQYSGNTIYF. The CDR3 coding sequence is TGTGCCAGCAGTACTGGACAGTATTCTGGAAACACCATATATTTT.

This clonotype was recorded many times. V is TRBV12-5 and J is TRBJ2-3, with TRBD2 matching over 10 bases. The CDR3 runs 17 residues. In germline, CDR1 is LGHNT, CDR2 FRNRAP. The V segment lost 7 bases and the J segment 0 bases; nucleotides outside the gene matches: 10. CDR3: CASAYHRTSGSTDTQYF. CDR3 sequence (DNA): TGTGCTAGTGCCTATCATCGGACTAGCGGAAGCACAGATACGCAGTATTTT.

This clonotype was counted many times. This chain connects TRBV19 to TRBJ2-3; 7 bases agree with TRBD1. Germline V gene lookup returns CDR1 LNHDA and CDR2 SQIVND (reference sequence). Losses at the gene ends were 5 bases for V and 0 bases for J; bases not matched to a gene: 5. The CDR3 length is 15 residues. CDR3 sequence reads: CASSSRQGSTDTQYF. The CDR3 DNA is TGTGCCAGTAGTTCTCGACAGGGAAGCACAGATACGCAGTATTTT.

At least ten counts were recorded for this clonotype. The chain uses TRBV29-1 and TRBJ2-1; TRBD2 might be the D (5 bases). V lost 4 bases, J lost 7 bases, and 17 bases lay in between. Germline V gives CDR1 SQVTM, CDR2 ANQGSEA. This CDR3 spans 14 amino acids. CDR3 residues: CSVVRQEARNEQFF. DNA of the CDR3: TGCAGCGTTGTTCGTCAGGAGGCGAGGAATGAGCAGTTCTTC.

Details on this clonotype: This sequence is one base from a far larger clone and is likely a read error. V and J are TRBV2 and TRBJ2-7, with 12 bases matching TRBD2. CDR1 and CDR2 from the germline V gene are SNHLY and FYNNEI. Germline trimming cut 5 bases from V and 7 bases from J; bases unmatched to any gene: 9. The CDR3 is 15 residues long. CDR3 in DNA: TGTGCCAGCAGTCGACTAGCGGGAGCATACAATGAGCAGTACTTC. Protein: CASSRLAGAYNEQYF.

The chain carries TRBV5-1 and TRBJ2-1; D gene unclear. The CDR3 sequence is 13 residues long. Deletions cut 4 bases from V and 0 bases from J, with 5 bases between. Germline CDR1 reads SGHRS; CDR2 reads YFSETQ. CDR3 DNA: TGCGCCAGCAGCCACACCTCCTACAATGAGCAGTTCTTC. The encoded protein is CASSHTSYNEQFF.

The chain employs TRBV18 and TRBJ2-7, with TRBD2 matching 12 bases. After removal of 1 base from V and 6 bases from J, the junction contained 1 base not matched to a gene. The CDR3 loop spans 14 amino acids. Germline V gene data show CDR1 as KGHSH and CDR2 as LQKENI. The CDR3 region has the DNA TGTGCCAGCTCACCACAACTAGCGGGAGGCGAGCAGTACTTC. It translates to CASSPQLAGGEQYF.

The chain uses TRBV2 and TRBJ2-7; 8 nucleotides agree with TRBD2. The CDR3 extends over 13 amino acids. Per germline, CDR1 SNHLY and CDR2 FYNNEI. V was clipped by 5 bases and J by 6 bases; unmatched bases: 6. For the CDR3, the DNA is TGTGCCAGCAGTCCGGCCCTAGCGGGCGAGCAGTACTTC. Its protein product is CASSPALAGEQYF. Together with reference TRBV2 and TRBJ2-7, the CDR3 gives the full variable domain: EPEVTQTPSHQVTQMGQEVILRCVPISNHLYFYWYRQILGQKVEFLVSFYNNEISEKSEIFDDQFSVERPDGSNFTLKIRSTKLEDSAMYFCASSPALAGEQYFGPGTRLTVT.

This clonotype was counted at least ten times. The chain recombines TRBV16 with TRBJ2-7; 12 positions agree with TRBD1. The V gene's germline CDR1 is KGHSY and CDR2 FQNENV. The ends lost 0 bases at V and 3 bases at J; junction bases unmatched: 3. CDR3 length: 16 residues. The CDR3 bases are TGTGCCAGCAGCCAATCTGGGACAGGGGGCGGCTACGAGCAGTACTTC. Translated: CASSQSGTGGGYEQYF. The full variable domain, with the rest looked up from reference TRBV16 and TRBJ2-7, is GEEVAQTPKHLVRGEGQKAKLYCAPIKGHSYVFWYQQVLKNEFKFLISFQNENVFDETGMPKERFSAKCLPNSPCSLEIQATKLEDSAVYFCASSQSGTGGGYEQYFGPGTRLTVT.

About this clonotype itself: A read error is likely here: a far larger clone is one base away. This chain joins TRBV28 and TRBJ2-7, with 9 positions matching TRBD1. With 5 bases clipped from V and 7 bases from J, the junction kept 12 bases outside the gene matches. Per the germline V gene, CDR1 is MDHEN and CDR2 is SYDVKM. There are 15 residues in the CDR3. The CDR3 DNA reads TGTGCCAGCAGTAGATTCCGGGACAGGGCCTCTGAGCAGTACTTC. It translates to CASSRFRDRASEQYF.